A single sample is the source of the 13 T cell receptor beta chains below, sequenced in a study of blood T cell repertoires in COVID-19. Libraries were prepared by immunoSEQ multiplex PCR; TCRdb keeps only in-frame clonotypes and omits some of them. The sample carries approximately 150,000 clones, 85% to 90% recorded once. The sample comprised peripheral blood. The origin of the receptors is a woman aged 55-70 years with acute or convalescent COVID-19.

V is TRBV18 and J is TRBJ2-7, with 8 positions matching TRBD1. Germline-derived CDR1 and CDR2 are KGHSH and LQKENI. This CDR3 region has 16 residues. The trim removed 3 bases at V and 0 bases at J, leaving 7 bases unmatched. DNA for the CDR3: TGTGCCAGCTCACCGGGACAGGTTTCGAGCTCCTACGAGCAGTACTTC. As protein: CASSPGQVSSSYEQYF.

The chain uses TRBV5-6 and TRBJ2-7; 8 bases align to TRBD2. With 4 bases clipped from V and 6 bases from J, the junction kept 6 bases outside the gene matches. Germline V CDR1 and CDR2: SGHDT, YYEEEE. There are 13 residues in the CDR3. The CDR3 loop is CASSRGGIGEQYF. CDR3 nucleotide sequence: TGTGCCAGCAGCCGCGGGGGGATAGGCGAGCAGTACTTC. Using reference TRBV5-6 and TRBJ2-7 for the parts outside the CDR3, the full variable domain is DAGVTQSPTHLIKTRGQQVTLRCSPKSGHDTVSWYQQALGQGPQFIFQYYEEEERQRGNFPDRFSGHQFPNYSSELNVNALLLGDSALYLCASSRGGIGEQYFGPGTRLTVT.

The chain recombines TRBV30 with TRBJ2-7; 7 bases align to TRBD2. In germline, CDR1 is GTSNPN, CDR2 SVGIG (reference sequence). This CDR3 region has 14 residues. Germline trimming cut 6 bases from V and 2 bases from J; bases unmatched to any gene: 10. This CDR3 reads CACGGRGDAYEQYF. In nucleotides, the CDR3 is TGTGCCTGTGGGGGTCGGGGGGACGCCTACGAGCAGTACTTC.

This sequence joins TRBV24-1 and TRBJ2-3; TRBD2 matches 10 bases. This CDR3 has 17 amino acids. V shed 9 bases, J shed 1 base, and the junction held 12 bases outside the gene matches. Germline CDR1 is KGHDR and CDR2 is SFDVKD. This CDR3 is CATGSHRTSGGTDTQYF. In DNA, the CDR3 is TGTGCCACCGGATCTCACCGAACTAGCGGGGGCACAGATACGCAGTATTTT.

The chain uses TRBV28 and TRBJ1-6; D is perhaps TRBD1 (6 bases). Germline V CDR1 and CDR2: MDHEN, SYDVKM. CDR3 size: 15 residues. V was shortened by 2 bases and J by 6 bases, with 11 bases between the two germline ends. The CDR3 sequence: CASSLGGARNSPLHF. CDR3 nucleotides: TGTGCCAGCAGTTTAGGGGGGGCCCGTAATTCACCCCTCCACTTT.

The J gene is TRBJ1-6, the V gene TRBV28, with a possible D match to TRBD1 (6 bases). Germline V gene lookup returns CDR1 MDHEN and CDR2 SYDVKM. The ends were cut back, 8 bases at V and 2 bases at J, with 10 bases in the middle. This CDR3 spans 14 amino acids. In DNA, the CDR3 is TGTGCCAGCCGGACAGTTCCCTATAATTCACCCCTCCACTTT. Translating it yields CASRTVPYNSPLHF.

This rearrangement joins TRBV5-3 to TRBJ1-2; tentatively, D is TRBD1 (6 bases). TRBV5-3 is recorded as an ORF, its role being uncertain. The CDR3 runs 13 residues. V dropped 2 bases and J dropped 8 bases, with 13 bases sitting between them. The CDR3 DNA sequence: TGTGCCAGAAGCTTTGTGGGGGCGAGAGGCTACACCTTC. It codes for CARSFVGARGYTF.

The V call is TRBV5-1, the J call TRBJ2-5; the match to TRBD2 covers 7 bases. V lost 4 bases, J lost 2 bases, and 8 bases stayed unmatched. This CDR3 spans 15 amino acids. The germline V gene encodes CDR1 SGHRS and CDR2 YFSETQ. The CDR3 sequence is CASSGSGAPQETQYF. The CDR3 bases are TGCGCCAGCAGCGGGAGCGGGGCGCCACAAGAGACCCAGTACTTC.

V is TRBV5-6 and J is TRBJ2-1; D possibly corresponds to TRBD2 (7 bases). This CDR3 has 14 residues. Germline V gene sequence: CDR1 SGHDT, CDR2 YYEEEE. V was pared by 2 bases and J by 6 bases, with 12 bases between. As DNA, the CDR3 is TGTGCCAGCAGCTTTAGGGGGGGAGGCAATGAGCAGTTCTTC. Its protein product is CASSFRGGGNEQFF.

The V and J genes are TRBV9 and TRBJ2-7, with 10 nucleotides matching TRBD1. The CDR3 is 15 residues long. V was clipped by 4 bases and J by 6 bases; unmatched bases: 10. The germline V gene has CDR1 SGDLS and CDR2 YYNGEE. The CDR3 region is CASSLTGTGAVEQYF. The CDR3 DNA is TGTGCCAGCAGCTTAACCGGGACAGGGGCAGTCGAGCAGTACTTC.

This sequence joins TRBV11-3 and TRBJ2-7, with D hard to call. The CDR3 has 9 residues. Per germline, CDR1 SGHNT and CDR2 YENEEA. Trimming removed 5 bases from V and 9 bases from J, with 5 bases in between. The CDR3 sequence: CASSPSQYF. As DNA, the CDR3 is TGTGCCAGCAGCCCTTCGCAGTACTTC. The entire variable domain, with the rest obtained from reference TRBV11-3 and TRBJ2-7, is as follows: EAGVVQSPRYKIIEKKQPVAFWCNPISGHNTLYWYLQNLGQGPELLIRYENEEAVDDSQLPKDRFSAERLKGVDSTLKIQPAELGDSAVYLCASSPSQYFGPGTRLTVT.

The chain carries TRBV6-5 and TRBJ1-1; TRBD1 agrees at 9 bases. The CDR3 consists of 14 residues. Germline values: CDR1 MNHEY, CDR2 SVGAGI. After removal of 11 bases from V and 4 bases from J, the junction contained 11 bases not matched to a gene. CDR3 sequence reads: CAHWGQGWGTEAFF. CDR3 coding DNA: TGTGCCCACTGGGGACAGGGTTGGGGCACTGAAGCTTTCTTT.

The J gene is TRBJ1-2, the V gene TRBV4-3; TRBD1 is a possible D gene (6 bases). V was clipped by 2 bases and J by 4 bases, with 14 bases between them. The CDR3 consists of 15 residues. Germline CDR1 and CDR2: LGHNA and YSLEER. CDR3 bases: TGCGCCAGCAGCCAACGACAGGCAGAGATCTATGGCTACACCTTC. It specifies CASSQRQAEIYGYTF.